This TCR beta chain appears in the sequencing data of a study of CD8 T cells in ankylosing spondylitis. The study's findings and limits: Apparently characteristic of ankylosing spondylitis blood was a TCR beta motif (about eight highly homologous variants). Earlier authors reported some of these motif variants in reactive arthritis synovial fluid and blood. Enrichment of disease-linked clones was reportedly significant in matched ankylosing spondylitis synovial fluid.

This clonotype has at least ten counts. Its target is not known. The CDR3 has 12 residues. Looked up from germline, CDR1 is MGHDK and CDR2 is SYGVNS. The V and J ends lost 2 bases and 11 bases, in that order; junction bases with no gene match: 3. Scientists made TCR beta libraries using quantitative 5'-RACE with molecular barcodes. TCRdb re-called the 5' RACE reads through MiXCR, storing one row per CDR3 protein. The table has 800,000 to 900,000 distinct CDR3 sequences, around 11% seen once. Material for sequencing was blood, either unsorted or a sorted T cell fraction (not recorded which). This clonotype was obtained from a male donor with ankylosing spondylitis. The genes are TRBV25-1 and TRBJ1-5; 7 nucleotides align to TRBD1. CDR3 DNA sequence: TGTGCCAGCAGTGAAAGGGACAGAGCCCAGCATTTT. Protein: CASSERDRAQHF.